This T cell receptor beta chain was sequenced in a study of cytomegalovirus exposure and HLA in healthy donors. This CDR3 region has 10 residues. Germline-derived CDR1 and CDR2 are SNHLY and FYNNEI. V shed 7 bases and J shed 10 bases, with 8 bases lying between them. The study ran its PCR with 60 Vbeta and 13 Jbeta primers. Profiled with immunoSEQ multiplex PCR; TCRdb holds only in-frame clones, not every one. The repertoire has approximately 150,000 clones, 60% to 85% of them found once; the top ten carry about 13%. The TCR sequence derives from a man aged 35 to 55 in good health and CMV-seropositive. The chain has TRBV2 and TRBJ2-1; no clear D gene. The sequenced sample was PBMCs. CDR3 protein: CASKIMEQFF. CDR3 sequence (DNA): TGTGCCAGCAAAATAATGGAGCAGTTCTTC.